The clone carrying this TCR beta chain was found once. The CDR3 sequence is 13 residues long. J was trimmed by 5 bases and V by 3 bases; bases with no gene match: 6. Germline V gene data show CDR1 as DFQATT and CDR2 as SNEGSKA (reference sequence). These data belong to a study of control samples from healthy donors and cancer patients. Here immunoSEQ multiplex PCR was the method, and the copy in TCRdb shows in-frame clones only, minus some. The sample holds about 120,000 clones, 85% to 95% seen once. The rearrangement links TRBV20-1 to TRBJ2-7, with 8 bases fitting TRBD1. This TCR was sampled from an elderly man with head and neck cancer. Sequencing was done on a sample of PBMCs. The CDR3 bases are TGCAGTGCTAGTCAGGGGGCAGCGGACGAGCAGTACTTC. Its protein is CSASQGAADEQYF.